This TCR beta chain was retrieved from a study of T-cell reconstitution after alpha-beta-depleted transplantation in children. Findings and caveats of the study: Surviving recipient T cells and thymic progenitors produced the high day-60 TCRbeta diversity seen in some patients. Reported findings indicate that, about two months after transplant, alpha-beta T cells came from several hundred expanded clones, which were derived from non-depleted graft cells. Most T-cell counts and diversity one year after the transplant came from T cells that were newly produced.

V was shortened by 4 bases and J by 8 bases, with 14 bases between the two germline ends. The CDR3 is 12 residues long. Germline V CDR1 and CDR2: SQVTM, ANQGSEA. This clonotype appeared many times. The antigen is undetermined. Preparation of the TCRbeta library involved a method that used unique molecular identifiers. MiXCR, run by TCRdb on the PCR reads, gives a single entry per CDR3 protein. In the table there are about 300,000 distinct CDR3 sequences, 10% of which are singletons. The receptor was derived from a boy less than two years old with acute myeloid leukemia, due to receive a stem cell transplant. This chain joins TRBV29-1 and TRBJ1-2; no definite D call. The sequencing here drew on PBMCs, taken before TCRalphabeta/CD19-depleted stem cell transplant. The chain's CDR3 is CSVGPSGNGYTF. CDR3 coding DNA: TGCAGCGTTGGCCCCTCAGGAAACGGCTACACCTTC.